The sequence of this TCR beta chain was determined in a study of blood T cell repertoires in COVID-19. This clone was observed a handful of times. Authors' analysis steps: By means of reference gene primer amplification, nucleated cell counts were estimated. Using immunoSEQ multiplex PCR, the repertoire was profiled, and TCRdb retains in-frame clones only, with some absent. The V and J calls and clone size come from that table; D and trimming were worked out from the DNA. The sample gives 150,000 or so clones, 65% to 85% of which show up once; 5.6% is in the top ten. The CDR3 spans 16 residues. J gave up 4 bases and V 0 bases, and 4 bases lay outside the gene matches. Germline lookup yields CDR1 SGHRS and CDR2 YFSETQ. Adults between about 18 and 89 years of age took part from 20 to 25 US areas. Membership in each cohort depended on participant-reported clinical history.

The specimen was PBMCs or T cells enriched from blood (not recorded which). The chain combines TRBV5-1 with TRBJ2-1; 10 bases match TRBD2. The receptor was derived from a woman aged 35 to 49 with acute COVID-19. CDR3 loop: CASSLVAGGIYNEQFF. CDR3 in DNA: TGCGCCAGCAGCTTGGTAGCGGGAGGCATATACAATGAGCAGTTCTTC.